This T cell receptor (beta chain) was recovered during a study of T-cell reconstitution after alpha-beta-depleted transplantation in children. CDR3 length equals 17 residues. Trimming cost V 6 bases and J 6 bases; bases outside gene matches: 18. The germline V gene has CDR1 DFQATT and CDR2 SNEGSKA (reference sequence). Unique molecular identifiers tagged the TCRbeta library. MiXCR was run by TCRdb on the PCR reads, yielding one entry per CDR3 protein. Of around 680,000 distinct CDR3 sequences in the sample, approximately 16% were seen once. V usage is TRBV20-1 and J usage is TRBJ2-1, with 9 bases aligning to TRBD1. The sample in question was PBMCs from the stem cell graft donor, obtained from the stem cell graft. The sequence came from a human donor who donated a stem cell graft to a child with acute myeloid leukemia. The CDR3 DNA is TGCAGTGCGGGTATCTACAGGGGGCGTTGGAAAAGCAATGAGCAGTTCTTC. Translating gives CSAGIYRGRWKSNEQFF.